Presented here are 9 T cell receptor beta chains from one specimen sequenced in a study of cytomegalovirus exposure and HLA in healthy donors. With 60 Vbeta and 13 Jbeta primers, the PCR was carried out. Assay: immunoSEQ multiplex PCR; the TCRdb copy retains only in-frame clones and omits some. The repertoire includes about 130,000 clones, about two thirds of them detected once, and less than 4.5% sits in the top ten. The sequencing input was PBMCs. The receptors originated from a man aged 30 to 39 in good health and CMV-seronegative.

V is TRBV13 and J is TRBJ2-7; perhaps TRBD1 as D (5 bases). CDR3 length equals 13 residues. Trimming pared 1 base from V and 4 bases from J, leaving 8 bases between. Germline CDR1 reads PRHDT; CDR2 reads FYEKMQ (reference sequence). Here the CDR3 reads CASSLETAYEQYF. The DNA for the CDR3 is TGTGCCAGCAGCTTAGAGACAGCTTACGAGCAGTACTTC.

In its sample, this clone was seen a few times. This chain joins TRBV5-1 and TRBJ1-6, with TRBD1 matching over 8 bases. The CDR3 is 17 amino acids. Per the germline V gene, CDR1 is SGHRS and CDR2 is YFSETQ. Trimming removed 5 bases from V and 10 bases from J; junction bases left unmatched: 17. CDR3 sequence reads: CASRVDTDRALGSPLHF. The DNA of the CDR3 is TGCGCCAGCAGGGTTGATACGGACAGGGCGTTGGGGTCACCCCTCCACTTT. The full variable domain, completed using reference TRBV5-1 and TRBJ1-6, is KAGVTQTPRYLIKTRGQQVTLSCSPISGHRSVSWYQQTPGQGLQFLFEYFSETQRNKGNFPGRFSGRQFSNSRSEMNVSTLELGDSALYLCASRVDTDRALGSPLHFGNGTRLTVT.

The chain employs TRBV13 and TRBJ2-3; 11 nucleotides align to TRBD2. Germline V gene data show CDR1 as PRHDT and CDR2 as FYEKMQ (reference sequence). The CDR3 spans 15 residues. Trimming cost V 5 bases and J 1 base; bases outside gene matches: 2. In DNA form, the CDR3 reads TGTGCCAGCAGCACGGGACTAGCGGGCACAGATACGCAGTATTTT. Encoded protein: CASSTGLAGTDTQYF.

The genes are TRBV7-8 and TRBJ2-7; D is uncertain. Germline V lookup: CDR1 SGHVS, CDR2 FQNEAQ. This CDR3 has 12 residues. V lost 2 bases, J lost 3 bases, and 5 bases lay in between. CDR3: CASSLTGYEQYF. CDR3 nucleotide sequence: TGTGCCAGCAGCTTAACGGGCTACGAGCAGTACTTC.

The chain carries TRBV5-4 and TRBJ2-7; D uncertain. CDR1 and CDR2 (germline): SGHNT, YYREEE (reference sequence). The CDR3 has 13 amino acids. V lost 0 bases, J lost 5 bases, and 9 bases lay in between. CDR3 in amino acids: CASSLVSRNEQYF. DNA of the CDR3: TGTGCCAGCAGCTTGGTGAGCCGAAACGAGCAGTACTTC.

The rearrangement links TRBV19 to TRBJ2-1; 8 positions match TRBD1. J was trimmed by 7 bases and V by 4 bases; bases with no gene match: 12. CDR1 and CDR2 from the germline V gene are LNHDA and SQIVND (reference sequence). The CDR3 sequence is 16 residues long. The CDR3 DNA follows: TGTGCCAGTAGTACCTTATGGACAGGGTCTGATAATGAGCAGTTCTTC. Amino acid sequence: CASSTLWTGSDNEQFF.

CDR3 protein: CASSRQGAVEQYF. DNA of the CDR3: TGTGCCAGCAGCCGACAGGGGGCGGTCGAGCAGTACTTC. This chain links TRBV27 with TRBJ2-7; the match to TRBD1 covers 10 bases. The germline gives CDR1 MNHEY, CDR2 SMNVEV (reference sequence). Germline trimming cut 6 bases from V and 6 bases from J; bases unmatched to any gene: 5. There are 13 residues in the CDR3.

CDR3 nucleotide sequence: TGTGCCAGCAGCTCAACCGACAGGGCCAAAAACATTCAGTACTTC. This sequence encodes CASSSTDRAKNIQYF. The J gene is TRBJ2-4, the V gene TRBV11-1; possible D gene TRBD1, 6 bases. Germline V gives CDR1 SGHAT, CDR2 FQDESV (reference sequence). This CDR3 spans 15 amino acids. Between the trimmed V and J ends, which lost 4 bases and 1 base, there was a span of 11 bases.

In regard to this clone: Sequence at one end of the junction differs from germline and may be a read error. The chain couples TRBV29-1 to TRBJ2-5; perhaps TRBD2 as D (5 bases). This CDR3 contains 10 residues. Per germline, CDR1 SQVTM and CDR2 ANQGSEA. CDR3 region: CSAQWETRYF. The CDR3 DNA reads as TGCAGCGCCCAATGGGAGACCCGGTACTTC.